The sample holds a few counts of the clone carrying this T cell receptor (beta chain). A second about 7 to 11 cycle PCR used barcoded and J-beta primers. At least 2.5 million CDR3-containing paired-end reads were obtained per sample. TCRdb called the 5' RACE reads again in MiXCR, with one record for every CDR3 protein. The sample carries over 1,500,000 distinct CDR3 sequences, around 40% recorded once. The data were obtained in a study of blood T cells in healthy people across ages. Input material: blood. The source is a human donor in good health.

CDR3 sequence: CSATGGPSSYNEQFF. Here the CDR3 DNA reads TGCAGTGCTACCGGAGGGCCTAGCTCCTACAATGAGCAGTTCTTC. J is TRBJ2-1 and V is TRBV20-1; perhaps TRBD2 as D (6 bases). The CDR3 is made up of 15 amino acids. V was cut by 4 bases and J by 0 bases, with 13 bases left in between. Per germline, CDR1 DFQATT and CDR2 SNEGSKA (reference sequence).